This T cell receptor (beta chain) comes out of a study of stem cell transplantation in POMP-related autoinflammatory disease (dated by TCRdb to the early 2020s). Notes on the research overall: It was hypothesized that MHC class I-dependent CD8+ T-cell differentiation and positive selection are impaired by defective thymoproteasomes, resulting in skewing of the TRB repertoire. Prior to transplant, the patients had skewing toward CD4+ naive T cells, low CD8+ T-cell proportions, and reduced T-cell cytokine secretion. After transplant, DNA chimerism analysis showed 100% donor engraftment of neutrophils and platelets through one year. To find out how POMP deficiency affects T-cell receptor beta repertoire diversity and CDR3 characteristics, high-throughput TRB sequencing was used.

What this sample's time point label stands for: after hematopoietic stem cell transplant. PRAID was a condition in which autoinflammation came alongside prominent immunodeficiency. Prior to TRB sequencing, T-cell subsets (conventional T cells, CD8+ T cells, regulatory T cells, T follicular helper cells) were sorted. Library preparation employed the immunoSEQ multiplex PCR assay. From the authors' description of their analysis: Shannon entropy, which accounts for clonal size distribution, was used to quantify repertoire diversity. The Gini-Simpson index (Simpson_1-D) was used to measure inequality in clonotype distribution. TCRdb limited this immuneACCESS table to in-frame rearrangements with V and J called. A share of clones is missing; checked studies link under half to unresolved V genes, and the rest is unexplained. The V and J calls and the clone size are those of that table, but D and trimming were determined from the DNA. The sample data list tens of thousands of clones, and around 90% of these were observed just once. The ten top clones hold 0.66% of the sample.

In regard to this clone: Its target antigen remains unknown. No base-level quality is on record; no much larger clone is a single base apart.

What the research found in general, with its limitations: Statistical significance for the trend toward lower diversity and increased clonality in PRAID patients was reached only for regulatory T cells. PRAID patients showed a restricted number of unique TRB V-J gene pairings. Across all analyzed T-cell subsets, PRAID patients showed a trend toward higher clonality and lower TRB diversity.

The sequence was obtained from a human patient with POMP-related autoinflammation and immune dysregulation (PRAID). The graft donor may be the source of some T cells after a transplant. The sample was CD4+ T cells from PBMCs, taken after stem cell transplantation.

The DNA sequence reads TGTGCCACCAGTGACATCGGGACGGTGGAAGAGACCCAGTACTTC. It translates as CATSDIGTVEETQYF. The rearrangement combines TRBV24-1 with TRBJ2-5; the D gene is possibly TRBD1 or TRBD2, each agreeing over 5 bases. Trimming costs V 4 bases and J 3 bases, and their ends lie 14 bases apart. CDR1 KGHDR and CDR2 SFDVKD were looked up in the germline V gene. From cysteine to phenylalanine, the CDR3 is 15 amino acids long. Only the CDR3 part of the read is kept: 45 bases, read in frame from the first base.